Given below is one T cell receptor beta chain in context. Its antigen is currently unknown. The CDR3 length is 11 residues. The germline gives CDR1 MNHEY, CDR2 SVGEGT. Trimming removed 4 bases at V and 3 bases at J, with 3 bases between. TCRdb reprocessed the 5' RACE reads with MiXCR, giving one entry per CDR3 protein. This table holds around 6,400 distinct CDR3 sequences, around 60% found once. Findings and limits, study-wide: The larger cohort examined one V-J beta rearrangement, not whole repertoires. Tumor memory CD4+ T cell TCR gene usage clustered with blood and lymph node memory CD4+ cells and lymph node naive CD4+ cells.

CD4+CD45RO+CD25- cells were isolated as memory CD4+ T cells. This TCR was sampled from a female donor with breast cancer. Sequencing input: tumor-infiltrating memory CD4+ T cells sorted from the breast tumor. Subset defined: memory CD4+ T cells, CD4+CD45RO+CD25-. This chain joins TRBV6-2 or TRBV6-3 and TRBJ1-1; D uncertain. CDR3: CASSSYTEAFF. The CDR3 bases are TGTGCCAGCAGTTCATACACTGAAGCTTTCTTT.